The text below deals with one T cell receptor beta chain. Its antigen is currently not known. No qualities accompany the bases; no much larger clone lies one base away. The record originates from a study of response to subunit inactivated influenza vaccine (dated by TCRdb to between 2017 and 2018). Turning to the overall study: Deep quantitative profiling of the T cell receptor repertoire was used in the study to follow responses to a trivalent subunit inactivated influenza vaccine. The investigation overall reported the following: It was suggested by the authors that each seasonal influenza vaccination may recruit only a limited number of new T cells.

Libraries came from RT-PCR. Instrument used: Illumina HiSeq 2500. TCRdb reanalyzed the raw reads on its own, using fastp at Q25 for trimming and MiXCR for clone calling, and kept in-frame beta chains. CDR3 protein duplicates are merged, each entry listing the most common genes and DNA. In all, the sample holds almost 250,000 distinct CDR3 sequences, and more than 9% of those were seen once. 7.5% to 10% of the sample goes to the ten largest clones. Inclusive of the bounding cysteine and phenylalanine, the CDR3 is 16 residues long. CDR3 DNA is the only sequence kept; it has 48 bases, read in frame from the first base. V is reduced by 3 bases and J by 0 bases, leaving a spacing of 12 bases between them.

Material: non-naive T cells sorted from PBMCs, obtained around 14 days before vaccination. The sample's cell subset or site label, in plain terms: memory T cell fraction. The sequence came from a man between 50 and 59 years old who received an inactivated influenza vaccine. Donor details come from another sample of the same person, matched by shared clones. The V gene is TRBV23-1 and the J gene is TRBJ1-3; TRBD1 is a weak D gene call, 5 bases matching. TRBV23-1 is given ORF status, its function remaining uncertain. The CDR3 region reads CASSHDSIYSGNTIYF. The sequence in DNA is TGCGCCAGCAGTCATGACAGTATCTACTCTGGAAACACCATATATTTT.